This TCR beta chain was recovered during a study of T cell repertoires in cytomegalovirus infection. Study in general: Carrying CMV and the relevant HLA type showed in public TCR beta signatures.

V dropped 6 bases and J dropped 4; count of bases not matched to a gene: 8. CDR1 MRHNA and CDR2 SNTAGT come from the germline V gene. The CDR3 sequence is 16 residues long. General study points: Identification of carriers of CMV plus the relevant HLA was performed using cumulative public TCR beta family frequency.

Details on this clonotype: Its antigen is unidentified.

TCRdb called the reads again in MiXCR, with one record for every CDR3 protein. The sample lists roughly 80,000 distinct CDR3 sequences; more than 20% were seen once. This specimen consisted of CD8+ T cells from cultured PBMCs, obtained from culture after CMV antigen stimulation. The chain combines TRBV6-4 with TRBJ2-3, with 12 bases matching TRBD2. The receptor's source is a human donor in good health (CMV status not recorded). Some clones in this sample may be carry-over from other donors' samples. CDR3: CASSAWTSGDPDTQYF. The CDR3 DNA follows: TGTGCCAGCAGCGCCTGGACTAGCGGGGATCCAGATACGCAGTATTTT.